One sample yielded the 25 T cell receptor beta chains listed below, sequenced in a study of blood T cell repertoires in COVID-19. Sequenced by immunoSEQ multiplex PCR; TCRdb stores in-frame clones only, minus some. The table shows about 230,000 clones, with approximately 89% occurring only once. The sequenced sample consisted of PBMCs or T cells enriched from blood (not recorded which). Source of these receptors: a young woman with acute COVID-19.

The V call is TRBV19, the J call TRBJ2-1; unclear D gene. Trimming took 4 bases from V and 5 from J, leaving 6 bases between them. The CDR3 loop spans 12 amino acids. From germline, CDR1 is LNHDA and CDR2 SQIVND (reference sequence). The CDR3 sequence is CASSRQNNEQFF. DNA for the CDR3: TGTGCCAGTAGTAGACAAAACAATGAGCAGTTCTTC. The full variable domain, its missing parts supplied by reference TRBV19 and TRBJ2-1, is DGGITQSPKYLFRKEGQNVTLSCEQNLNHDAMYWYRQDPGQGLRLIYYSQIVNDFQKGDIAEGYSVSREKKESFPLTVTSAQKNPTAFYLCASSRQNNEQFFGPGTRLTVL.

The CDR3 sequence: CASSLGKRGEQYF. In DNA form, the CDR3 reads TGTGCCAGCAGTTTGGGGAAACGGGGCGAGCAGTACTTC. The chain carries TRBV28 and TRBJ2-7; D is possibly TRBD2 (5 bases). V lost 3 bases, J lost 6 bases, and 12 bases lay in between. Germline CDR1 is MDHEN and CDR2 is SYDVKM. The CDR3 has 13 amino acids.

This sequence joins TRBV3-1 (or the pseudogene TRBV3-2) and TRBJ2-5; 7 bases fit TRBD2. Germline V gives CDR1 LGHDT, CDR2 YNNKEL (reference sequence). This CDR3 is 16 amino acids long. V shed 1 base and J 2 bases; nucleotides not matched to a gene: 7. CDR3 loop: CASSQVLGLPQETQYF. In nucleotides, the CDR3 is TGTGCCAGCAGCCAAGTTTTGGGACTACCTCAAGAGACCCAGTACTTC.

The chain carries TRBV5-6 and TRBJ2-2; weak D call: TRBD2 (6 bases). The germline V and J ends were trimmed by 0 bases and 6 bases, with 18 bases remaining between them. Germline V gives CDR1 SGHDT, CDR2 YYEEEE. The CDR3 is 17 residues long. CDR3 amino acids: CASSLGRRGIYAGELFF. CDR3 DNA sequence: TGTGCCAGCAGCTTGGGTCGGAGGGGCATATATGCCGGGGAGCTGTTTTTT.

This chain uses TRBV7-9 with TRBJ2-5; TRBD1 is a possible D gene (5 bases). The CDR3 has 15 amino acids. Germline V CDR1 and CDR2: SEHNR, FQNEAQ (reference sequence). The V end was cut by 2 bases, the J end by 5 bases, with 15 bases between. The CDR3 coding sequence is TGTGCCAGCAGCTTAAGGTTGGGATCAGGGGAGACCCAGTACTTC. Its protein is CASSLRLGSGETQYF.

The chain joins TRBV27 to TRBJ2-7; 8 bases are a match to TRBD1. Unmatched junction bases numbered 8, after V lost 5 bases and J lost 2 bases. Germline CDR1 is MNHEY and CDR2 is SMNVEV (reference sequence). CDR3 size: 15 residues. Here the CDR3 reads CASSPQGARAYEQYF. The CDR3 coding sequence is TGTGCCAGCAGTCCTCAGGGGGCGCGGGCCTACGAGCAGTACTTC.

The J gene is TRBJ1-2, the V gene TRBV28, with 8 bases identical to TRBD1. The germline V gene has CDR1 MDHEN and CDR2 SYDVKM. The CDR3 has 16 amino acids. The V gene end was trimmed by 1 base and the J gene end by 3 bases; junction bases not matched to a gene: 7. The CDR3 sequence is CASSLFFGQGDYGYTF. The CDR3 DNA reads TGTGCCAGCAGTTTATTCTTCGGACAGGGCGACTATGGCTACACCTTC.

As DNA, the CDR3 is TGTGCCAGCAGTGACGTTGGGGGCACGGGTACGCAGTATTTT. Protein product: CASSDVGGTGTQYF. This sequence joins TRBV6-4 and TRBJ2-3; D perhaps matches TRBD1 (6 bases). The CDR3 is made up of 14 amino acids. V dropped 2 bases and J dropped 8 bases, with 14 bases sitting between them. In germline, CDR1 is MRHNA, CDR2 SNTAGT.

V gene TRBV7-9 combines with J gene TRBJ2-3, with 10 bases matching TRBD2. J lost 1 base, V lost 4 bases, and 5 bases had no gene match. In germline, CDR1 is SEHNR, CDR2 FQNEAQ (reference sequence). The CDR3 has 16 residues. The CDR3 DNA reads TGTGCCAGCAGCTGGGTAGCGGGGGGTCGCACAGATACGCAGTATTTT. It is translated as CASSWVAGGRTDTQYF.

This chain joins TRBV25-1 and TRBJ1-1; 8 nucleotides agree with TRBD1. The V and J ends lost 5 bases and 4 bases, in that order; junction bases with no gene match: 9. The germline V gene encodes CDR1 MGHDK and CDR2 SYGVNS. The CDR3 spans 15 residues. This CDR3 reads CASSPQFDRGTEAFF. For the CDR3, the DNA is TGTGCCAGCAGTCCCCAATTCGACAGGGGCACTGAAGCTTTCTTT.

The DNA for the CDR3 is TGTGCCAGCAGTTGGGACTACTATATCAATCAGCCCCAGCATTTT. Translation: CASSWDYYINQPQHF. The rearrangement links TRBV5-8 to TRBJ1-5; possible D gene TRBD1, 5 bases. Germline V gene data show CDR1 as SGHTS and CDR2 as YDEGEE. The V gene lost 5 bases and the J gene lost 3 bases, with 15 bases spanning the gap. The CDR3 runs to 15 residues. The variable domain in full, completed from reference TRBV5-8 and TRBJ1-5, reads EAGVTQSPTHLIKTRGQQATLRCSPISGHTSVYWYQQALGLGLQFLLWYDEGEERNRGNFPPRFSGRQFPNYSSELNVNALELEDSALYLCASSWDYYINQPQHFGDGTRLSIL.

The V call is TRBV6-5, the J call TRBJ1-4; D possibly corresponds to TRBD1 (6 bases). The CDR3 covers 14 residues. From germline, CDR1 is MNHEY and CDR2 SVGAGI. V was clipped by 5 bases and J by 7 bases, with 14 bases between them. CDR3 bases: TGTGCCAGCAGTCAGACAGGATGGGCTGAAAAACTGTTTTTT. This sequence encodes CASSQTGWAEKLFF.

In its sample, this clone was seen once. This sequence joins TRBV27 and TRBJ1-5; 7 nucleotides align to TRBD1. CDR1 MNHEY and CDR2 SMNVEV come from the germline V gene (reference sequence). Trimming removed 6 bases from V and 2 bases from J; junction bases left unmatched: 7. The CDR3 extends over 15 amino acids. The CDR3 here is CASRSRGEGNQPQHF. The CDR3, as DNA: TGTGCCAGCAGGAGCAGGGGGGAGGGCAATCAGCCCCAGCATTTT.

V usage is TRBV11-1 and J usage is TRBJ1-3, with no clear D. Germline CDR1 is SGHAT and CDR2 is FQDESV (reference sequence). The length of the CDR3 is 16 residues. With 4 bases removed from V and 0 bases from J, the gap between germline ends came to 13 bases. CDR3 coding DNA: TGTGCCAGCAGCTCCTGGAGGACGCACTCTGGAAACACCATATATTTT. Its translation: CASSSWRTHSGNTIYF.

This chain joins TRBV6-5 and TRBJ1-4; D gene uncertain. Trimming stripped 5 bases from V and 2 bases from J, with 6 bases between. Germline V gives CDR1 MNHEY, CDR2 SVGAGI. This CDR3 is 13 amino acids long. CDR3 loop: CASSPFTNEKLFF. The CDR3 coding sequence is TGTGCCAGCAGTCCTTTTACTAATGAAAAACTGTTTTTT.

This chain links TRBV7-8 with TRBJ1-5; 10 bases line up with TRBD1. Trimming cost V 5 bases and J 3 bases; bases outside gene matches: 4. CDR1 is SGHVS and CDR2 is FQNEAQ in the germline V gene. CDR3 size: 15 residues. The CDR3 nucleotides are TGTGCCAGCAGCCGACAGGGGGCTTTCAATCAGCCCCAGCATTTT. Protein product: CASSRQGAFNQPQHF. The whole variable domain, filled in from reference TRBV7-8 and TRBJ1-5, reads GAGVSQSPRYKVAKRGQDVALRCDPISGHVSLFWYQQALGQGPEFLTYFQNEAQLDKSGLPSDRFFAERPEGSVSTLKIQRTQQEDSAVYLCASSRQGAFNQPQHFGDGTRLSIL.

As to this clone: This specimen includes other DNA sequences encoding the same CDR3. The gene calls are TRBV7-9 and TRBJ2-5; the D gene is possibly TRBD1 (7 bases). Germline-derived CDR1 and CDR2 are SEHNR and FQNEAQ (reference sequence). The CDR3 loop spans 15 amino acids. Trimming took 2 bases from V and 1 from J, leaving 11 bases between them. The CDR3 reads CASSLRQGLQETQYF. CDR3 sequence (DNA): TGTGCCAGCAGCTTAAGACAGGGACTCCAAGAGACCCAGTACTTC. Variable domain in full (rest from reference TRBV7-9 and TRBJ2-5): DTGVSQNPRHKITKRGQNVTFRCDPISEHNRLYWYRQTLGQGPEFLTYFQNEAQLEKSRLLSDRFSAERPKGSFSTLEIQRTEQGDSAMYLCASSLRQGLQETQYFGPGTRLLVL.

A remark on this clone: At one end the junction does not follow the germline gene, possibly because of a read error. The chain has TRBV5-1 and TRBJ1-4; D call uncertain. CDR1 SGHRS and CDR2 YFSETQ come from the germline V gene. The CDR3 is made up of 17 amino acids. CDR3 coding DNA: TGCGCCAGCGCCCCGGCTGTGGGCCGCGCAACTTATGAAAAACTGTTTTTT. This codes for CASAPAVGRATYEKLFF.

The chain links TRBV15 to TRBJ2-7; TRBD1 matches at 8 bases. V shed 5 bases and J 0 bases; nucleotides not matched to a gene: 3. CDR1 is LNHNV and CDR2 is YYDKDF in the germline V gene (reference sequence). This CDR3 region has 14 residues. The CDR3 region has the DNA TGTGCCACCAGCCGGGGACAGGACTCCTACGAGCAGTACTTC. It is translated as CATSRGQDSYEQYF. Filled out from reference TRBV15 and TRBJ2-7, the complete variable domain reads DAMVIQNPRYQVTQFGKPVTLSCSQTLNHNVMYWYQQKSSQAPKLLFHYYDKDFNNEADTPDNFQSRRPNTSFCFLDIRSPGLGDTAMYLCATSRGQDSYEQYFGPGTRLTVT.

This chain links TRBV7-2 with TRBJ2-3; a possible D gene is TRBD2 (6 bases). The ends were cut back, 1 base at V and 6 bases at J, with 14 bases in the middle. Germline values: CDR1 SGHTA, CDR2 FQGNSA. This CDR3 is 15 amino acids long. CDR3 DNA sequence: TGTGCCAGCAGCTTAGATGGGACTGAGGTGGATACGCAGTATTTT. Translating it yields CASSLDGTEVDTQYF. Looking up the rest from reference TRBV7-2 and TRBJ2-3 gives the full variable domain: GAGVSQSPSNKVTEKGKDVELRCDPISGHTALYWYRQSLGQGLEFLIYFQGNSAPDKSGLPSDRFSAERTGGSVSTLTIQRTQQEDSAVYLCASSLDGTEVDTQYFGPGTRLTVL.

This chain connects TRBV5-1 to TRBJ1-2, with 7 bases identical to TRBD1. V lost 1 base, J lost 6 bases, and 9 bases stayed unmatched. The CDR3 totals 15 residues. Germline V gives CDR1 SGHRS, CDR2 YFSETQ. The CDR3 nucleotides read TGCGCCAGCAGCTTGCTCCGGGACAGTATGGATGGCTACACCTTC. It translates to CASSLLRDSMDGYTF.

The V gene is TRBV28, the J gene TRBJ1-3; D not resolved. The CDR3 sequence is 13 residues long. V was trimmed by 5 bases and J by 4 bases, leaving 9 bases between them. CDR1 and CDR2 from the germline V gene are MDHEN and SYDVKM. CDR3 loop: CASSPIVGNTIYF. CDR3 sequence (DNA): TGTGCCAGCAGTCCTATTGTAGGAAACACCATATATTTT.

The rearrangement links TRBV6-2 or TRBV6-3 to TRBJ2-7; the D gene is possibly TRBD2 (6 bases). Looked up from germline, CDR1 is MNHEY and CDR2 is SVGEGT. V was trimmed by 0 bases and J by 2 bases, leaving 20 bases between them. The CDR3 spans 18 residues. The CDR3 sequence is CASSYSKFLAGTPYEQYF. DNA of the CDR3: TGTGCCAGCAGTTACTCGAAATTCCTTGCGGGGACCCCCTACGAGCAGTACTTC.

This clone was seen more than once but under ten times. CDR3: CSVEDLGALKQFF. DNA for the CDR3: TGCAGCGTTGAAGATCTGGGAGCTCTTAAGCAGTTCTTC. The chain is built from TRBV29-1 and TRBJ2-1; D possibly corresponds to TRBD2 (5 bases). CDR1 and CDR2 from the germline V gene are SQVTM and ANQGSEA. The CDR3 covers 13 residues. Trimming removed 0 bases at V and 11 bases at J, with 14 bases between.

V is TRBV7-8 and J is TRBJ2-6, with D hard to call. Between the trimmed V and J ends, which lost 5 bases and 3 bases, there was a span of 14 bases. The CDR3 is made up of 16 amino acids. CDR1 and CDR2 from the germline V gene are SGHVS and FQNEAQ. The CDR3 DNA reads TGTGCCAGCAGCCCGGCCACAGAGTTTGGGGCCAACGTCCTGACTTTC. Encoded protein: CASSPATEFGANVLTF.